Listed here are 26 T cell receptor beta chains from one sample, sequenced in a study of shared clonotypes between healthy human individuals. The table came from immunoSEQ multiplex PCR; TCRdb's copy has only in-frame clones and leaves some out. Of roughly 2.5 million clones in the sample, 90% to 95% are singletons; the top ten hold more than 0.12%. Sequencing used naive CD4+ T cells sorted from blood. This sample's subset: CD45RA+ positively selected. Every receptor here comes from a man between 18 and 29 years old in good health.

The J gene is TRBJ1-1, the V gene TRBV29-1; D possibly corresponds to TRBD1 (6 bases). CDR1 SQVTM and CDR2 ANQGSEA come from the germline V gene. The CDR3 is made up of 12 amino acids. Trimming left V 6 bases short and J 2 bases short, with 10 bases between. For the CDR3, the DNA is TGCAGCGTGGGACACCCTAACACTGAAGCTTTCTTT. It codes for CSVGHPNTEAFF.

V gene TRBV7-8 combines with J gene TRBJ2-3, with no clear D. The germline V gene encodes CDR1 SGHVS and CDR2 FQNEAQ. The V end lost 1 base, the J end lost 2 bases, and 13 bases lay between the germline ends. The CDR3 contains 16 residues. The CDR3 nucleotides are TGTGCCAGCAGCTTAGTTGGCGGAACCATCACAGATACGCAGTATTTT. This encodes CASSLVGGTITDTQYF.

The J gene is TRBJ2-1, the V gene TRBV12-5; 12 nucleotides match TRBD2. The CDR3 extends over 15 amino acids. The V and J ends lost 0 bases and 10 bases, in that order; junction bases with no gene match: 4. Germline V lookup: CDR1 LGHNT, CDR2 FRNRAP. The CDR3 here is CASGLVLAGGGEQFF. The CDR3 bases are TGTGCTAGTGGTTTGGTACTAGCGGGAGGTGGGGAGCAGTTCTTC.

The V gene is TRBV29-1, the J gene TRBJ2-5; 7 bases fit TRBD1. The J call may be mistaken, given a closer DNA end match to TRBJ2-7. The CDR3 is 12 amino acids. In germline, CDR1 is SQVTM, CDR2 ANQGSEA. The CDR3, as DNA: TGCAGCGTTGGAGGGACAGTTTACGAGCAGTACTTC. Its protein product is CSVGGTVYEQYF.

The V gene is TRBV7-2, the J gene TRBJ1-1, with 8 positions matching TRBD1. The CDR3 runs 15 residues. Per the germline V gene, CDR1 is SGHTA and CDR2 is FQGNSA. V was clipped by 4 bases and J by 0 bases; unmatched bases: 4. The CDR3 spells CASSSGQGLNTEAFF. The DNA for the CDR3 is TGTGCCAGCAGCTCAGGACAGGGACTGAACACTGAAGCTTTCTTT.

The chain recombines TRBV7-3 with TRBJ2-6; D is unclear. The germline V gene encodes CDR1 SGHTA and CDR2 FQGTGA. This CDR3 contains 17 residues. V dropped 4 bases and J dropped 0 bases, with 13 bases sitting between them. The CDR3 loop is CASSSRTAPSGANVLTF. CDR3 in DNA: TGTGCCAGCAGCTCCCGGACGGCTCCCTCTGGGGCCAACGTCCTGACTTTC.

As for this clone: The same CDR3 is also encoded by other DNA sequences in this sample. The chain joins TRBV30 to TRBJ1-5; D is ambiguous. CDR1 and CDR2 from the germline V gene are GTSNPN and SVGIG (reference sequence). The V end was cut by 0 bases, the J end by 1 base, with 7 bases between. CDR3 size: 14 residues. Written as DNA, the CDR3 is TGTGCCTGGAGTGTCGGAGACAGCAATCAGCCCCAGCATTTT. This translates into CAWSVGDSNQPQHF.

The chain is built from TRBV30 and TRBJ2-7; D uncertain. The germline CDR1 and CDR2 sequences are GTSNPN and SVGIG (reference sequence). This CDR3 is 14 amino acids long. Trimming pared 1 base from V and 4 bases from J, leaving 14 bases between. CDR3 protein: CAWSGGFLGYEQYF. The CDR3 DNA sequence: TGTGCCTGGAGTGGCGGCTTTCTGGGGTACGAGCAGTACTTC. Drawing the rest from reference TRBV30 and TRBJ2-7, the complete variable domain is SQTIHQWPATLVQPVGSPLSLECTVEGTSNPNLYWYRQAAGRGLQLLFYSVGIGQISSEVPQNLSASRPQDRQFILSSKKLLLSDSGFYLCAWSGGFLGYEQYFGPGTRLTVT.

To note about this clone: Other DNA sequences in this sample translate to the same CDR3. V and J are TRBV30 and TRBJ2-7, with TRBD1 identical over 10 bases. The V segment lost 5 bases and the J segment 6 bases; nucleotides outside the gene matches: 1. CDR1 is GTSNPN, CDR2 SVGIG, per germline (reference sequence). The CDR3 length is 11 residues. The CDR3 DNA reads as TGTGCCTGGGGACAGGGGGGCGAGCAGTACTTC. This sequence encodes CAWGQGGEQYF.

The chain couples TRBV5-1 to TRBJ1-1; D remains ambiguous. The ends were cut back, 4 bases at V and 1 base at J, with 14 bases in the middle. The germline CDR1 and CDR2 sequences are SGHRS and YFSETQ. This CDR3 region has 15 residues. The CDR3 nucleotides are TGCGCCAGCAGCATCCCTTTGGCCGAGAACACTGAAGCTTTCTTT. Encoded protein: CASSIPLAENTEAFF.

The genes are TRBV2 and TRBJ1-1, with TRBD1 as a possible D gene (6 bases). Germline V lookup: CDR1 SNHLY, CDR2 FYNNEI. V was shortened by 7 bases and J by 0 bases, with 12 bases between the two germline ends. CDR3 length: 14 residues. The CDR3 coding sequence is TGTGCCAGCACTTCCCAGGGGATGAACACTGAAGCTTTCTTT. It specifies CASTSQGMNTEAFF.

The rearrangement uses TRBV2 and TRBJ2-1; TRBD2 matches at 8 bases. The CDR3 loop spans 16 amino acids. Unmatched junction bases numbered 6, after V lost 2 bases and J lost 3 bases. The V gene's germline CDR1 is SNHLY and CDR2 FYNNEI. The CDR3 sequence: CASSEREGISYNEQFF. The CDR3 coding sequence is TGTGCCAGCAGTGAACGGGAGGGGATCAGCTACAATGAGCAGTTCTTC.

The V call is TRBV5-6, the J call TRBJ1-4; tentatively, D is TRBD1 (6 bases). V lost 4 bases, J lost 0 bases, and 19 bases lay in between. In germline, CDR1 is SGHDT, CDR2 YYEEEE. The CDR3 length is 18 residues. The DNA of the CDR3 is TGTGCCAGCAGCATTTCCGCGGGGGGCAGGGCAACTAATGAAAAACTGTTTTTT. It specifies CASSISAGGRATNEKLFF.

The chain is built from TRBV30 and TRBJ2-5; perhaps TRBD2 as D (5 bases). The end of the DNA aligns better with TRBJ2-7, so the J call may be wrong. This CDR3 has 14 residues. In germline, CDR1 is GTSNPN, CDR2 SVGIG (reference sequence). The CDR3 protein is CAWSNGLGLYEQYF. In DNA form, the CDR3 reads TGTGCCTGGAGTAATGGGCTAGGACTCTACGAGCAGTACTTC.

Turning to this clone: This same CDR3 is encoded by further DNA sequences in the sample. V gene TRBV10-3 combines with J gene TRBJ2-5; TRBD1 agrees at 9 bases. V lost 7 bases, J lost 5 bases, and 5 bases stayed unmatched. CDR3 length equals 13 residues. The germline gives CDR1 ENHRY, CDR2 SYGVKD. Here the CDR3 reads CAIMGQGGETQYF. CDR3 DNA: TGTGCCATCATGGGACAGGGAGGGGAGACCCAGTACTTC.

The gene calls are TRBV30 and TRBJ1-1; D gene unclear. V dropped 3 bases and J dropped 2 bases, with 10 bases sitting between them. The CDR3 sequence is 13 residues long. Looked up from germline, CDR1 is GTSNPN and CDR2 is SVGIG (reference sequence). CDR3 in DNA: TGTGCCTGGAGGCCCGGCGCAAACACTGAAGCTTTCTTT. It yields the protein CAWRPGANTEAFF.

This clone was recorded a few times. The rearrangement links TRBV7-9 to TRBJ1-1; unclear D gene. Per germline, CDR1 SEHNR and CDR2 FQNEAQ (reference sequence). Trimming removed 5 bases at V and 0 bases at J, with 10 bases between. This CDR3 comprises 14 residues. CDR3 coding DNA: TGTGCCAGCAGCGTCCTTATGGTGAACACTGAAGCTTTCTTT. Protein product: CASSVLMVNTEAFF.

The rearrangement links TRBV7-2 to TRBJ1-6, with D uncertain. The germline V gene has CDR1 SGHTA and CDR2 FQGNSA. V was cut by 2 bases and J by 2 bases, with 7 bases left in between. This CDR3 spans 15 amino acids. CDR3 protein: CASSLSPTYNSPLHF. CDR3 DNA: TGTGCCAGCAGCTTAAGTCCGACCTATAATTCACCCCTCCACTTT.

This chain uses TRBV28 with TRBJ2-7, with a possible D match to TRBD1 (5 bases). V was cut by 4 bases and J by 3 bases, with 16 bases left in between. Germline lookup yields CDR1 MDHEN and CDR2 SYDVKM. The CDR3 sequence is 15 residues long. The CDR3 region has the DNA TGTGCCAGCAGTTCCCAGGGAAGGTATGACTACGAGCAGTACTTC. Its translation: CASSSQGRYDYEQYF.

The V gene is TRBV5-6, the J gene TRBJ1-5; 9 bases agree with TRBD1. The V and J ends lost 4 bases and 4 bases, in that order; junction bases with no gene match: 3. The CDR3 is 14 amino acids. The V gene's germline CDR1 is SGHDT and CDR2 YYEEEE. The CDR3, as DNA: TGTGCCAGCAGCAACGGACAGGGGAATCAGCCCCAGCATTTT. Its translation: CASSNGQGNQPQHF.

CDR3 nucleotides: TGTGCCAGCAGTGACATGGGGGCTAACTATGGCTACACCTTC. Translation: CASSDMGANYGYTF. The chain links TRBV6-4 to TRBJ1-2, with D perhaps matching TRBD1 (5 bases). The CDR3 runs 14 residues. The germline V and J ends were trimmed by 2 bases and 0 bases, with 7 bases remaining between them. Germline CDR1 is MRHNA and CDR2 is SNTAGT.

This clone showed up just once. The chain employs TRBV30 and TRBJ1-1, with D hard to call. V lost 0 bases and J 1 base, leaving 12 bases between the germline ends. The CDR3 has 15 residues. CDR1 is GTSNPN, CDR2 SVGIG, per germline (reference sequence). CDR3 in DNA: TGTGCCTGGAGTGTGACCCGGAGGGCGAACACTGAAGCTTTCTTT. Protein: CAWSVTRRANTEAFF.

The rearrangement joins TRBV5-1 to TRBJ2-7; perhaps TRBD2 as D (5 bases). The CDR3 loop spans 15 amino acids. The ends were cut back, 0 bases at V and 1 base at J, with 11 bases in the middle. Germline CDR1 reads SGHRS; CDR2 reads YFSETQ. The CDR3: CASSLAATGSYEQYF. CDR3 nucleotide sequence: TGCGCCAGCAGCTTGGCGGCGACGGGATCCTACGAGCAGTACTTC.

The genes are TRBV6-1 and TRBJ1-6, with 10 nucleotides matching TRBD1. J gave up 10 bases and V 8 bases, and 5 bases lay outside the gene matches. Germline loops: CDR1 MNHNS, CDR2 SASEGT. This CDR3 is 13 amino acids long. The CDR3 coding sequence is TGTGCCAGCGAGCGGGACAGGGGCTCACCCCTCCACTTT. This codes for CASERDRGSPLHF.

A word on this clone: Other nucleotide sequences in the sample specify the same CDR3. The chain joins TRBV6-5 to TRBJ2-5; D is perhaps TRBD1 (6 bases). V gave up 0 bases and J gave up 3 bases, with 8 bases separating them. Germline lookup yields CDR1 MNHEY and CDR2 SVGAGI. The CDR3 sequence is 14 residues long. CDR3 amino acids: CASSYSYREETQYF. CDR3 nucleotides: TGTGCCAGCAGTTACTCGTACAGGGAAGAGACCCAGTACTTC.

V is TRBV10-3 and J is TRBJ2-5; 13 bases are a match to TRBD2. The CDR3 is made up of 15 amino acids. Germline V CDR1 and CDR2: ENHRY, SYGVKD. J lost 4 bases, V lost 4 bases, and 3 bases had no gene match. The CDR3 reads CAISAGTSGTETQYF. Written as DNA, the CDR3 is TGTGCCATCAGTGCCGGGACTAGCGGGACAGAGACCCAGTACTTC.